This T cell receptor beta chain was recorded in a study of blood T cell repertoires in COVID-19. About the study: The United States, Italy and Spain provided the acute and convalescent COVID-19 samples. PBMCs, B-cell-depleted T cells, or T cells provided the cDNA or gDNA that made up the material.

With V trimmed by 5 bases and J by 5 bases, 18 bases remained unmatched. The CDR3 has 19 amino acids. CDR1 is LNHDA, CDR2 SQIVND, per germline (reference sequence). Original methodology: Amplified reference gene primers provided the basis for estimating nucleated cell counts. Method: immunoSEQ multiplex PCR; TCRdb's copy keeps in-frame clones and lacks some. V, J and clone size are those of that table, while D and trimming were read from the DNA. This sample has some 120,000 clones, with 75% to 85% found just once. Sequencing used peripheral blood. The source is an older man with acute or convalescent COVID-19. V and J are TRBV19 and TRBJ2-5; 12 bases fit TRBD1. The CDR3 region has the DNA TGTGCCAGTAGTTCCCGAACGGTGGGGACAGGGGGCAGGTCGGAGACCCAGTACTTC. This encodes CASSSRTVGTGGRSETQYF.